The TCR beta chain described here comes from a study of blood T cell repertoires in COVID-19. CDR1 and CDR2 (germline): SNHLY, FYNNEI. V lost 6 bases, J lost 3 bases, and 4 bases stayed unmatched. CDR3 length: 15 amino acids. This clone was counted a few times. Per the original data handling: Cell counts per sample came from amplifying reference gene primers. Libraries were prepared by immunoSEQ multiplex PCR; TCRdb keeps only in-frame clonotypes and omits some of them. V, J and clone size derive from that table, while D and trimming were established from the DNA sequence. The sample gives 150,000 to 200,000 clones, 88% of which show up once; roughly 6% is in the top ten.

The rearrangement uses TRBV2 and TRBJ1-4; 10 positions agree with TRBD1. This TCR was sampled from a man aged 35-49 years with active or convalescent COVID-19. The sequenced sample consisted of peripheral blood. CDR3 bases: TGTGCCAGCAGGAGGGGACAGGGGTCTAATGAAAAACTGTTTTTT. It is translated as CASRRGQGSNEKLFF.